The T cell receptor beta chain under discussion was sequenced for a study of T cell responses to AZD1222 COVID-19 vaccine. With regard to this clone: Its antigen is still unknown.

Study-level points and caveats: Reportedly, nearly half of unique spike TCRs recognized epitopes outside B.1.351/B.1.1.7 mutations. With dominance at 160-218 and 743-854, vaccine-associated CD4 TCRs spanned spike. Increased Spike-specific TCR breadth and depth were observed after two AZD1222 doses. Repertoires were sampled only after the peak T cell response.

Trimming left V 4 bases short and J 0 bases short, with 4 bases between. The CDR3 consists of 14 residues. Looked up from germline, CDR1 is SGHAT and CDR2 is FQNNGV. Produced via immunoSEQ multiplex PCR; TCRdb's table is partial and in-frame only. The sample includes 130,000 or so clones, roughly 90% of them seen just once. The rearrangement joins TRBV11-2 to TRBJ1-6; D is unclear. This TCR was sampled from an adult who received the MenACWY meningococcal vaccine as a control. The sample was peripheral blood, taken 28 days after the second dose of the MenACWY control vaccine. The CDR3 spells CASSYDSYNSPLHF. The DNA for the CDR3 is TGTGCCAGCAGCTACGACTCCTATAATTCACCCCTCCACTTT.